The next 4 T cell receptor beta chains were all read from a single sample in a study of cytomegalovirus exposure and HLA in healthy donors. Primers: 60 Vbeta forward and 13 Jbeta reverse. Profiling relied on immunoSEQ multiplex PCR, and the TCRdb table lists in-frame clones only, not all of them. This sample has roughly 97,000 clones; about 75% occur once, and the top ten carry roughly 6.2%. Sequencing was done on a sample of PBMCs. These receptors originate from a man in his fifties or sixties in good health and CMV-seropositive.

There are a few counts of this clone. This chain uses TRBV7-2 with TRBJ1-5, with D possibly matching TRBD1 (5 bases). The CDR3 runs to 14 residues. The germline V gene has CDR1 SGHTA and CDR2 FQGNSA. V was pared by 2 bases and J by 6 bases, with 11 bases between. CDR3 sequence reads: CASSLTRAGQPQHF. In nucleotides, the CDR3 is TGTGCCAGCAGCTTAACCAGGGCAGGTCAGCCCCAGCATTTT.

V and J are TRBV4-2 and TRBJ2-5; TRBD2 aligns across 15 bases. Germline V lookup: CDR1 LGHNA, CDR2 YNFKEQ. The J segment lost 1 base and the V segment lost 4 bases, leaving 10 bases of the junction unmatched. CDR3 length equals 19 residues. CDR3 sequence reads: CASSPTQGTSGGTQETQYF. The CDR3 DNA sequence: TGTGCCAGCAGCCCCACCCAGGGGACTAGCGGGGGGACCCAAGAGACCCAGTACTTC.

This chain links TRBV6-5 with TRBJ2-2; D not certain. The CDR3 extends over 16 amino acids. V was clipped by 0 bases and J by 3 bases, with 11 bases between them. Per the germline V gene, CDR1 is MNHEY and CDR2 is SVGAGI. The CDR3: CASSYSPEPYTGELFF. Here the CDR3 DNA reads TGTGCCAGCAGTTACTCACCGGAGCCCTACACCGGGGAGCTGTTTTTT.

This chain uses TRBV5-1 with TRBJ2-7, with D tentatively TRBD1 (5 bases). Deletions cut 5 bases from V and 7 bases from J, with 28 bases between. Looked up from germline, CDR1 is SGHRS and CDR2 is YFSETQ. The CDR3 is 17 amino acids. The CDR3 loop is CASSQVLMSIRKGEQYF. For the CDR3, the DNA is TGCGCCAGCAGTCAAGTCCTGATGAGTATACGAAAGGGGGAGCAGTACTTC.